These T cell receptor beta chains were read from a single sample in a study of identical twins. Each CDR3 protein is one row after TCRdb ran MiXCR on the 5' RACE reads. The data hold roughly 280,000 distinct CDR3 sequences, with roughly 9.8% observed a single time. The same sample was also studied in work on yellow fever vaccine responses in identical twins.

The source material was CD8+ T cells sorted from blood. These receptors originate from a woman aged 18-29 years in good health. Each CDR3 is given with its conserved first and last residue. D genes are given only for firm matches. Size is stated for part of the rows, as once, few or many counts, or as a class when the clone is expanded.

v_call: TRBV5-1
d_call: NA
j_call: TRBJ2-7
clone_size: few
cdr3_nt: TGCGCCAGCAGCTTGGTAGGACAGCTACCAAGCTCCTACGAGCAGTACTTC
cdr3_aa: CASSLVGQLPSSYEQYF

v_call: TRBV7-2
d_call: TRBD2
j_call: TRBJ2-1
clone_size: many
cdr3_nt: TGTGCCAGCAGCCTCGGACTAGGGGTTAAAAATGAGCAGTTCTTC
cdr3_aa: CASSLGLGVKNEQFF

v_call: TRBV28
d_call: NA
j_call: TRBJ2-7
clone_size: NA
cdr3_nt: TGTGCCAGCAGCCGATCTTCCGTTCCCTACGAGCAGTACTTC
cdr3_aa: CASSRSSVPYEQYF

v_call: TRBV30
d_call: NA
j_call: TRBJ2-1
clone_size: NA
cdr3_nt: TGTGCCTGGAGTACGGGGCAGGGGACAAAAAATGAGCAGTTCTTC
cdr3_aa: CAWSTGQGTKNEQFF

v_call: TRBV4-2
d_call: TRBD1
j_call: TRBJ2-7
clone_size: many
cdr3_nt: TGTGCCAGCAGCCAGTCGGGGACAGGGAGGGTCGAGCAGTACTTC
cdr3_aa: CASSQSGTGRVEQYF

v_call: TRBV11-3
d_call: TRBD1
j_call: TRBJ2-7
clone_size: NA
cdr3_nt: TGTGCCAGCAGCTTTCACACTGAGGGACAGGGGGCCTACGAGCAGTACTTC
cdr3_aa: CASSFHTEGQGAYEQYF

v_call: TRBV20-1
d_call: NA
j_call: TRBJ1-2
clone_size: many
cdr3_nt: TGCAGTGCTAGAGAACACAAGGGATTGTGGTATGGCTACACCTTC
cdr3_aa: CSAREHKGLWYGYTF

v_call: TRBV27
d_call: NA
j_call: TRBJ2-6
clone_size: NA
cdr3_nt: TGTGCCAGCAGTTTGTTCTTCTCTGGGGCCAACGTCCTGACTTTC
cdr3_aa: CASSLFFSGANVLTF

v_call: TRBV7-9
d_call: NA
j_call: TRBJ1-5
clone_size: NA
cdr3_nt: TGTGCCAGCAGCCCATGGACAAGGGGAGATATTCAGCCCCAGCATTTT
cdr3_aa: CASSPWTRGDIQPQHF

v_call: TRBV19
d_call: NA
j_call: TRBJ2-1
clone_size: few
cdr3_nt: TGTGCCAGTAGTGCAGGGGTTAGCTCCTACAATGAGCAGTTCTTC
cdr3_aa: CASSAGVSSYNEQFF

v_call: TRBV12-3/TRBV12-4
d_call: TRBD2
j_call: TRBJ2-5
clone_size: few
cdr3_nt: TGTGCCAGCAGTCCGGGACTTTCGGCGTTAACTAGCGGGATTGAGGAGACCCAGTACTTC
cdr3_aa: CASSPGLSALTSGIEETQYF

v_call: TRBV7-9
d_call: NA
j_call: TRBJ2-7
clone_size: NA
cdr3_nt: TGTGCCAGCAGCACCTTGGGGGAGCAGTACTTC
cdr3_aa: CASSTLGEQYF

v_call: TRBV28
d_call: TRBD2
j_call: TRBJ2-7
clone_size: few
cdr3_nt: TGTGCCAGCAGTGGGCGGACTAGCGGGACCGTGGAGCAGTACTTC
cdr3_aa: CASSGRTSGTVEQYF

v_call: TRBV7-9
d_call: NA
j_call: TRBJ2-7
clone_size: NA
cdr3_nt: TGTGCCAGCAGCTTAGCTCAGGGTGGGTCCTACGAGCAGTACTTC
cdr3_aa: CASSLAQGGSYEQYF

v_call: TRBV7-2
d_call: NA
j_call: TRBJ2-7
clone_size: few
cdr3_nt: TGTGCCAGCAGCCCCGGGACTCTCCGAGCCGACGAGCAGTACTTC
cdr3_aa: CASSPGTLRADEQYF

v_call: TRBV24-1
d_call: NA
j_call: TRBJ2-1
clone_size: many
cdr3_nt: TGTGCCACCAGTGCCTCCCCCCGCGGGGAGGATGAGCAGTTCTTC
cdr3_aa: CATSASPRGEDEQFF

v_call: TRBV7-2
d_call: TRBD1
j_call: TRBJ1-1
clone_size: NA
cdr3_nt: TGTGCCAGCAGCTTAGCCGGACAGGGGTCCCGAACTGAAGCTTTCTTT
cdr3_aa: CASSLAGQGSRTEAFF